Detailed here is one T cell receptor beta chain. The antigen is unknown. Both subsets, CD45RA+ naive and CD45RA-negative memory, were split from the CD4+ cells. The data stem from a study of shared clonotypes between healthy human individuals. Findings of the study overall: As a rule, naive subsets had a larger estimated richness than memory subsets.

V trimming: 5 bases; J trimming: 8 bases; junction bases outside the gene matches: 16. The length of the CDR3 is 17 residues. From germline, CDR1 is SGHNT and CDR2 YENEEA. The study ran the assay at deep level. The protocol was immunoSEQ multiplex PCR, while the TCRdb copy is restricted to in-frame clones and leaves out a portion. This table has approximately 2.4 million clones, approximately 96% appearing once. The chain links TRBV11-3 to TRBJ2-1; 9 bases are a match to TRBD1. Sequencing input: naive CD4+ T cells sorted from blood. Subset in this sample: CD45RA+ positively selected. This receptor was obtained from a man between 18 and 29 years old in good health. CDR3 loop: CASSARTGDRKSDEQFF. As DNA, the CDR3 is TGTGCCAGCAGCGCCAGGACAGGGGATCGGAAATCGGATGAGCAGTTCTTC.